Described below is a single TCR beta chain sequence and its context. What it binds is unknown. This specimen comes from a study of CD8 T cells in Susac syndrome. Germline-derived CDR1 and CDR2 are SGDLS and YYNGEE. The CDR3 runs 14 residues. V was shortened by 4 bases and J by 5 bases, with 14 bases between the two germline ends. Findings and limits, study-wide: Detection of Susac-specific public clones gave approximately 16 in total CD8+ repertoires and roughly 5 in CD8+ TEMRA repertoires. Among active patients and in TEMRA cells, CD8+ clonal expansion in Susac reached its peak.

RNA was extracted with the RNeasy kit, and a quantity of about 0.45 to 1 ug was reverse transcribed using random hexamers. Amplification of TCR beta CDR3 used immunoSEQ multiplex PCR across 54 Vbeta and 13 Jbeta. TCRdb independently ran MiXCR on the immunoSEQ multiplex PCR reads; one entry per CDR3 protein. The profile covers 75,000 to 80,000 distinct CDR3 sequences, with around 94% appearing a single time and 0.52% taken by the ten largest. The chain couples TRBV9 to TRBJ2-3, with D possibly being TRBD1 (6 bases). The receptor comes from a human donor with Susac syndrome. What was sequenced was CD8+ T cells from PBMCs. The CDR3 nucleotides read TGTGCCAGCAGCTCTGGGGGCCAGGAAGATACGCAGTATTTT. It is translated as CASSSGGQEDTQYF.